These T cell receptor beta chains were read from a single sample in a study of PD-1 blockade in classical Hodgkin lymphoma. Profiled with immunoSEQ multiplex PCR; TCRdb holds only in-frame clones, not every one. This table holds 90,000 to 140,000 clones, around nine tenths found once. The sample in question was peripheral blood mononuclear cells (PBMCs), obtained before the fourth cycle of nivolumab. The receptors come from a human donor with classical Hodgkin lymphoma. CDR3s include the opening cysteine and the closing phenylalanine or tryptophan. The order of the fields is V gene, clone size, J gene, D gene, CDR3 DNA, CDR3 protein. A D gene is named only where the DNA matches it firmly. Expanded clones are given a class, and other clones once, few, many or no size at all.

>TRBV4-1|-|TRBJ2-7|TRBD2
TGCGCCAGCAGCCTGTCGACTAGCGGATACTACGAGCAGTACTTC
CASSLSTSGYYEQYF
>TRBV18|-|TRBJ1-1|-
TGTGCCAGCTCATTTAGCGGGTACACTGAAGCTTTCTTT
CASSFSGYTEAFF
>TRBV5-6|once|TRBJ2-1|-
TGTGCCAGCAGCTTCGGGGGGCGCGTATACAATGAGCAGTTCTTC
CASSFGGRVYNEQFF
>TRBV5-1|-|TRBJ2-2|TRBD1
TGCGCCAGCAGCTCGAGCCCACAGGGGCTCACCGGGGAGCTGTTTTTT
CASSSSPQGLTGELFF
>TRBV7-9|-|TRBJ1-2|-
TGTGCCAGCAGCACATCCAGCCGGGGGGCTGGCTATGGCTACACCTTC
CASSTSSRGAGYGYTF
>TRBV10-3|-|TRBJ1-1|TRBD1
TGTGCCATCACCGCGACAGGGGAGGGCACTGAAGCTTTCTTT
CAITATGEGTEAFF
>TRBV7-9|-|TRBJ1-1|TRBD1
TGTGCCAGCAGCTTAGCCCAGGGGGCGAGAGGGACTGAAGCTTTCTTT
CASSLAQGARGTEAFF
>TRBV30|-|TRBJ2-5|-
TGTGCCTGGAGTCCCCGAGAAGAGACCCAGTACTTC
CAWSPREETQYF
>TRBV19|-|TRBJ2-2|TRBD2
TGTGCCAGTAAGAATAGCGGGTACACCGGGGAGCTGTTTTTT
CASKNSGYTGELFF
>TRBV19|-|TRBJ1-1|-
TGTGCCAGTACCCACCGTATTTTAAAGACTGAAGCTTTCTTT
CASTHRILKTEAFF
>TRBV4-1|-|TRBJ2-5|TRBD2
TGCGCCAGCAGCCAAGATCGGGGTAGCGGGGAAGAGACCCAGTACTTC
CASSQDRGSGEETQYF
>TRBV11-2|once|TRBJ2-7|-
TGTGCCAGCAGCCCAGAGGACAAATTTTTGCCCTACGAGCAGTACTTC
CASSPEDKFLPYEQYF
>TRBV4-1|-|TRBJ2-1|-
TGCGCCAGCAGCGGGTACAATGAGCAGTTCTTC
CASSGYNEQFF
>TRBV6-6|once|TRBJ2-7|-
TGTGCCAGCAGTTACTCCGGGGGACAGCCTCTAGAGTACTTC
CASSYSGGQPLEYF
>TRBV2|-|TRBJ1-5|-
TGTGCCAGCAGCGGAGGAAGGGGCAGCAATCAGCCCCAGCATTTT
CASSGGRGSNQPQHF
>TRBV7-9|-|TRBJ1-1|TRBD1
TGTGCCAGCAGCGCCGGGACAGGGGACACTGAAGCTTTCTTT
CASSAGTGDTEAFF
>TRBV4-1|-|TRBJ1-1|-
TGCGCCAGCAGCCAATCATTTAAGGGACACTACACTGAAGCTTTCTTT
CASSQSFKGHYTEAFF
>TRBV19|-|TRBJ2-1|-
TGTGCCAGTAGTAAGGGGAGTGGAAACAATGAGCAGTTCTTC
CASSKGSGNNEQFF
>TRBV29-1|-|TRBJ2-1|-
TGCAGCGTTCTGTCCTACAATGAGCAGTTCTTC
CSVLSYNEQFF
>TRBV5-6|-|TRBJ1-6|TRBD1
TGTGCCAGCAGCTTGGGGACAGGGGATTCACCCCTCCACTTT
CASSLGTGDSPLHF
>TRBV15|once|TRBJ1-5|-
TGTGCCACCAGCAGTCCTACGGCCGCGATCAGGGGCAATCAGCCCCAGCATTTT
CATSSPTAAIRGNQPQHF
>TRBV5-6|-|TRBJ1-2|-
TGTGCCAGCAGCTTGGGGGGGACAACCTGGAATGGCTACACCTTC
CASSLGGTTWNGYTF
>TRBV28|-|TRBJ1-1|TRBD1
TGTGCCAGCAGTCCGCGACAGGGGATCGGGGGGATGAACACTGAAGCTTTCTTT
CASSPRQGIGGMNTEAFF
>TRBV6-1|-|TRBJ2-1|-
TGTGCCAGCAGTGATCCACTACTGGGGGGGCCCAATGAGCAGTTCTTC
CASSDPLLGGPNEQFF
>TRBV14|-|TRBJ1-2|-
TGTGCCAGCAGACACCAGAACTGTGGCTACACCTTC
CASRHQNCGYTF
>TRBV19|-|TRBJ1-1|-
TGTGCCAGTAGTATAACTCTCTCGGCCCGGAACACTGAAGCTTTCTTT
CASSITLSARNTEAFF
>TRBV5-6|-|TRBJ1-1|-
TGTGCCAGCAGCGTGAACACAGTAGAAGCTTTCTTT
CASSVNTVEAFF
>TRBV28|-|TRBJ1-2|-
TGTGCCAGCAGTTTACAGGAGACGGCTTATGGCTACACCTTC
CASSLQETAYGYTF
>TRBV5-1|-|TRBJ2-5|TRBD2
TGCGCCAGCAGCTCCGGGACTAGCGGGGTGTACCAAGAGACCCAGTACTTC
CASSSGTSGVYQETQYF
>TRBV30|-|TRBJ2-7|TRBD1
TGTGCCGGGACAGGGGTCTACGAGCAGTACTTC
CAGTGVYEQYF
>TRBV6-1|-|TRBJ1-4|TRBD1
TGTGCCAGCAGGCGACAGGGGGGTGAAAAACTGTTTTTT
CASRRQGGEKLFF
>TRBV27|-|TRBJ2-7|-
TGTGCCAGCAGTGGGGGGTACTCCTACGAGCAGTACTTC
CASSGGYSYEQYF
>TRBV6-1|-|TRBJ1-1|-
TGTGCCAGCAAATCGGTTGAAGCTTTCTTT
CASKSVEAFF
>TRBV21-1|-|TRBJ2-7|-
TGTGCCAGCAGCAAAGAAGTGAGGGGGCGATACGAGCAGTACTTC
CASSKEVRGRYEQYF
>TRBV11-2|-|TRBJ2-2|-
TGTGCCAGCAGCGCCTCCCCCGGACAGAAAAGCACCGGGGAGCTGTTTTTT
CASSASPGQKSTGELFF
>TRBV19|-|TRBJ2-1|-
TGTGCCAGTAGTATGCTATACAGCTCCTACAATGAGCAGTTCTTC
CASSMLYSSYNEQFF
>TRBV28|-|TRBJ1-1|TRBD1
TGTGCCAGCAGAGAGACAGGGTTCGGGAACACTGAAGCTTTCTTT
CASRETGFGNTEAFF
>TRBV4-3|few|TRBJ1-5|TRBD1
TGCGCCAGCAGCCGCGGGACAGGGGCTAATCAGCCCCAGCATTTT
CASSRGTGANQPQHF
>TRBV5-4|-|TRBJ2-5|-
TGTGCCAGCAGCCAAGTAGGTCGCTTAGAGACCCAGTACTTC
CASSQVGRLETQYF
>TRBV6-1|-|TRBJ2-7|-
TGTGCCAGCAGTGAAATGGACAGCTCCTACGAGCAGTACTTC
CASSEMDSSYEQYF
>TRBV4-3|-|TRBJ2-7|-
TGCGCCAGCAGCCAAGAACCGGGGAGAGAGTCCTACGAGCAGTACTTC
CASSQEPGRESYEQYF
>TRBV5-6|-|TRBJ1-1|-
TGTGCCAGCAGCTTGCCAGGGAAGATGACCACTGAAGCTTTCTTT
CASSLPGKMTTEAFF
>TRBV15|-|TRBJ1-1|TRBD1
TGTGCCACCAGCAGAGGGACAGGGGATGAAGCTTTCTTT
CATSRGTGDEAFF
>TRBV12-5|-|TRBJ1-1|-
TGTGCTAGTGGTTTGGGTATGGGGGACACTGAAGCTTTCTTT
CASGLGMGDTEAFF
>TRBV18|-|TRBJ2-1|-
TGTGCCAGCTCACCAGGGACGGATGAGCAGTTCTTC
CASSPGTDEQFF
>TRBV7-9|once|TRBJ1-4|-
TGTGCCAGCAGCCCCCCGTCTGATGAAAAACTGTTTTTT
CASSPPSDEKLFF
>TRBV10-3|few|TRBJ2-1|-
TGTGCCATCACCCAGGGGAATGAGCAGTTCTTC
CAITQGNEQFF
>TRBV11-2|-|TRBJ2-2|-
TGTGCCAGCAGCTTACCCAATCTTCCCTCCTTGAACACCGGGGAGCTGTTTTTT
CASSLPNLPSLNTGELFF
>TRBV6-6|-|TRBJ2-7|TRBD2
TGTGCCAGCAGTACGATAGCGGGAGCGACCTACGAGCAGTACTTC
CASSTIAGATYEQYF
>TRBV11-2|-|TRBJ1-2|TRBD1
TGTGCCAGCAGCCCTACAGGGGGAACCTATGGCTACACCTTC
CASSPTGGTYGYTF
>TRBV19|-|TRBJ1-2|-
TGTGCCAGTTATGAAGGGGCTGGCTATGGCTACACCTTC
CASYEGAGYGYTF
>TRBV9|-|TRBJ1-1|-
TGTGCCAGCAGCCCCTACAGGACGGGGGGCAACACTGAAGCTTTCTTT
CASSPYRTGGNTEAFF
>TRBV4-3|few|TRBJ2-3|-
TGCGCCAGCAGCCAACGCACGCCAGATACGCAGTATTTT
CASSQRTPDTQYF
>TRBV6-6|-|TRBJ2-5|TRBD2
TGTGCCTGTAGCGGGAGAGTTAGAGAGACCCAGTACTTC
CACSGRVRETQYF
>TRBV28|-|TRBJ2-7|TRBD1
TGTGCCAGCAGGCCCTTAGGACAGGGCCACGAGCAGTACTTC
CASRPLGQGHEQYF
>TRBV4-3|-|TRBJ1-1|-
TGCGCCAGCAGCCAGGCCGGGGCGGGGAACACTGAAGCTTTCTTT
CASSQAGAGNTEAFF
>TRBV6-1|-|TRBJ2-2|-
TGTGCCAGCAGCCTCCCGACGGGAAACACCGGGGAGCTGTTTTTT
CASSLPTGNTGELFF
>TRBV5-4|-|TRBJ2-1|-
TGTGCCAGCAGCTTCCGGGACCGCTACAATGAGCAGTTCTTC
CASSFRDRYNEQFF
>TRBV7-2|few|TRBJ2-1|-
TGTGCCAGCAGCTTAGGTAATGAGCAGTTCTTC
CASSLGNEQFF
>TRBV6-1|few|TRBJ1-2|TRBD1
TGTGCCAGCAGTGTTGGGACAGGGGTTTATGGCTACACCTTC
CASSVGTGVYGYTF